This T cell receptor beta chain was obtained from a study of shared clonotypes between healthy human individuals. In germline, CDR1 is SGHAT, CDR2 FQNNGV. The CDR3 consists of 16 residues. Deletions cut 2 bases from V and 0 bases from J, with 14 bases between. Data came from immunoSEQ multiplex PCR; TCRdb stores just in-frame clones and leaves some out. The sample includes about 1.5 million clones, 96% of them seen just once. All donors were Caucasian adults living in Nashville, Tennessee. V usage is TRBV11-2 and J usage is TRBJ2-7; the D is unclear. The source is a man aged 25 to 40 in good health. Sequencing was carried out using naive CD4+ T cells sorted from blood. Sample subset: CD45RA+ positively selected. The CDR3 reads CASSLTAALDSYEQYF. The CDR3 region has the DNA TGTGCCAGCAGCTTAACAGCCGCCTTAGACTCCTACGAGCAGTACTTC.